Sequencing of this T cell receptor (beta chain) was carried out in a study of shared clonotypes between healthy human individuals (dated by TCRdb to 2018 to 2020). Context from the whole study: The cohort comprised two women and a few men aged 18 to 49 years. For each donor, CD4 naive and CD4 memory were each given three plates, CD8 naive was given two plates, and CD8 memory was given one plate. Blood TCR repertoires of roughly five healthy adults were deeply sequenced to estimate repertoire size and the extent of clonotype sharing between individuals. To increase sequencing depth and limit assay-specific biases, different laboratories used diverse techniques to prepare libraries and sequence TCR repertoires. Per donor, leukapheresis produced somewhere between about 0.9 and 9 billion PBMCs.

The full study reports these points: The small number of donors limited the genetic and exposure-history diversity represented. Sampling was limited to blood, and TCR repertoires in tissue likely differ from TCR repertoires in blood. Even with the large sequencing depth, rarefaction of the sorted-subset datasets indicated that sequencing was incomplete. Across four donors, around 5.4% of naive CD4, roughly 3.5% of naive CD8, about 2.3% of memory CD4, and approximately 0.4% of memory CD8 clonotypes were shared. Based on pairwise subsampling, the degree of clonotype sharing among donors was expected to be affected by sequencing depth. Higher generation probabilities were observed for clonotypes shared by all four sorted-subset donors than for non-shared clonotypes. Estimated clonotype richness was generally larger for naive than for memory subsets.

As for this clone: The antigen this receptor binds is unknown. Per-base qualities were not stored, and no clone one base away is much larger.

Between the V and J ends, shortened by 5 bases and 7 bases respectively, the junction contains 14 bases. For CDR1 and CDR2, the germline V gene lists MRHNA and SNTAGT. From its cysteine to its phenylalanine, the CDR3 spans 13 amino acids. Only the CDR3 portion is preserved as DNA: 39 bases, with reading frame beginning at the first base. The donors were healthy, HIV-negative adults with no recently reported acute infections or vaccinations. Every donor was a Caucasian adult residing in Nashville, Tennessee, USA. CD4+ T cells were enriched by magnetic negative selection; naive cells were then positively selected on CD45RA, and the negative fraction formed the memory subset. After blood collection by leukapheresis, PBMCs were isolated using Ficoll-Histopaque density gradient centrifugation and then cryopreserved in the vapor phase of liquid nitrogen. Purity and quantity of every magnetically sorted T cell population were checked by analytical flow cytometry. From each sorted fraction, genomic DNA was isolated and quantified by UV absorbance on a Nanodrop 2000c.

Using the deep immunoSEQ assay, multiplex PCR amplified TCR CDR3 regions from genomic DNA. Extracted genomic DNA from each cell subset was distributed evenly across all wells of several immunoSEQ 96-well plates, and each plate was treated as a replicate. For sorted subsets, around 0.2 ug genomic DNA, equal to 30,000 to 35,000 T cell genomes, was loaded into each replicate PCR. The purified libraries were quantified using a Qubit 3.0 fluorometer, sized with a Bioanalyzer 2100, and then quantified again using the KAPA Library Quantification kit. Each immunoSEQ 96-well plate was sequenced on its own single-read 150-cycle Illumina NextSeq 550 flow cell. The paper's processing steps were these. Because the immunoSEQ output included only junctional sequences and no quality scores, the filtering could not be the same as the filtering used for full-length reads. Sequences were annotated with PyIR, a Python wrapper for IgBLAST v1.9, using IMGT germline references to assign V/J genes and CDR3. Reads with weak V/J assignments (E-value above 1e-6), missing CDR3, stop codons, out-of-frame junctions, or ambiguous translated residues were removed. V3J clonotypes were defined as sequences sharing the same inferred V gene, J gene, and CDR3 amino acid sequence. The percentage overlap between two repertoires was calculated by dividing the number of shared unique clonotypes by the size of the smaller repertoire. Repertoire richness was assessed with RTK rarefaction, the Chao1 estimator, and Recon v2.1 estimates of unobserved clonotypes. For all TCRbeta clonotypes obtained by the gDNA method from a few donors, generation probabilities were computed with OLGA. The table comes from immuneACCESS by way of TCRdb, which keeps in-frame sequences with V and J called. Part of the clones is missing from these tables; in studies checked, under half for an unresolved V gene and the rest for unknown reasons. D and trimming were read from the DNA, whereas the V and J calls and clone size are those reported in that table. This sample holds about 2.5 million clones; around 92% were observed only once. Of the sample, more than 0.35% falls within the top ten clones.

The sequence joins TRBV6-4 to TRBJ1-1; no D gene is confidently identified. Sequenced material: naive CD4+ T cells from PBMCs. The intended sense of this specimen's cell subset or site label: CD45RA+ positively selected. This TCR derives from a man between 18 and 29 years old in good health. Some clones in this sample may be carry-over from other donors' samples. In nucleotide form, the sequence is TGTGCCAGCAGTCGTTACCGAGGAGGTGAAGCTTTCTTT. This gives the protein CASSRYRGGEAFF.